The source of this TCR beta chain is a study of blood T cell repertoires in COVID-19. This clone occurred once. Assay: immunoSEQ multiplex PCR; the TCRdb copy retains only in-frame clones and omits some. Here the sample spans about 200,000 clones, around 79% being singletons. Germline CDR1 and CDR2: SGHAT and FQNNGV. The ends lost 9 bases at V and 2 bases at J; junction bases unmatched: 9. This CDR3 contains 15 residues. The sequenced material came from peripheral blood. The genes are TRBV11-2 and TRBJ2-3; 9 bases map to TRBD1. The source of this sequence is a man aged 50 or older who had recovered from COVID-19. For the CDR3, the DNA is TGTGCCAGTCGAACAGGGGGCGTGGACACAGATACGCAGTATTTT. Its translation is CASRTGGVDTDTQYF. The full variable domain, rest sourced from reference TRBV11-2 and TRBJ2-3, is EAGVAQSPRYKIIEKRQSVAFWCNPISGHATLYWYQQILGQGPKLLIQFQNNGVVDDSQLPKDRFSAERLKGVDSTLKIQPAKLEDSAVYLCASRTGGVDTDTQYFGPGTRLTVL.